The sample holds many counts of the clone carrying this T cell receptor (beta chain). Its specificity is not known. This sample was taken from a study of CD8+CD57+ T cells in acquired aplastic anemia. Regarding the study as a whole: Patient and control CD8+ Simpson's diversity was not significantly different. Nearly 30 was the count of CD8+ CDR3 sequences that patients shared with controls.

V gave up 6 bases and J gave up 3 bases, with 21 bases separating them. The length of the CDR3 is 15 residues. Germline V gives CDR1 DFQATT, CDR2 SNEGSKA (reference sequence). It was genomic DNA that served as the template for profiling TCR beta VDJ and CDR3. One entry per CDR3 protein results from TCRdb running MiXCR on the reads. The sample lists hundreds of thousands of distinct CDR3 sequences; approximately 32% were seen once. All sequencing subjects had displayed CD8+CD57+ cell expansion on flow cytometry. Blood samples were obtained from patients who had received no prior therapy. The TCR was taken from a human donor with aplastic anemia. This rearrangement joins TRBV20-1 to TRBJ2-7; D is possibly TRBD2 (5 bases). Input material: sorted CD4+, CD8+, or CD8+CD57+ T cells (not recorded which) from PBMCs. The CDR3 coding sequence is TGCAGTGCAGACATCGGGGAGAAAGATCTCTACGAGCAGTACTTC. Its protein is CSADIGEKDLYEQYF.